This TCR beta chain was profiled in a study of blood T cell repertoires in COVID-19. Study summary: Samples came from the United States, Italy and Spain, spanning acute and convalescent COVID-19.

This CDR3 has 19 amino acids. Looked up from germline, CDR1 is MNHNS and CDR2 is SASEGT. V was trimmed by 2 bases and J by 4 bases, leaving 24 bases between them. During active infection, Seattle patients enrolled and were then monitored through disease. Original methodology: Amplification from reference gene primers served as the basis for estimated nucleated cell counts. Clones were read by immunoSEQ multiplex PCR, and TCRdb kept only the in-frame ones, dropping some. That table is the source of V, J and clone size, and D and trimming were worked out from the DNA. The table shows 250,000 or so clones, with 90% occurring only once.

What was sequenced was peripheral blood. This TCR derives from a woman aged 60-75 years with COVID-19, enrolled during active disease. This chain connects TRBV6-1 to TRBJ1-5; D gene uncertain. This chain's CDR3 is CASSEKFGPRGRRNQPQHF. CDR3 sequence (DNA): TGTGCCAGCAGTGAAAAGTTTGGGCCTAGAGGGCGTAGGAATCAGCCCCAGCATTTT.